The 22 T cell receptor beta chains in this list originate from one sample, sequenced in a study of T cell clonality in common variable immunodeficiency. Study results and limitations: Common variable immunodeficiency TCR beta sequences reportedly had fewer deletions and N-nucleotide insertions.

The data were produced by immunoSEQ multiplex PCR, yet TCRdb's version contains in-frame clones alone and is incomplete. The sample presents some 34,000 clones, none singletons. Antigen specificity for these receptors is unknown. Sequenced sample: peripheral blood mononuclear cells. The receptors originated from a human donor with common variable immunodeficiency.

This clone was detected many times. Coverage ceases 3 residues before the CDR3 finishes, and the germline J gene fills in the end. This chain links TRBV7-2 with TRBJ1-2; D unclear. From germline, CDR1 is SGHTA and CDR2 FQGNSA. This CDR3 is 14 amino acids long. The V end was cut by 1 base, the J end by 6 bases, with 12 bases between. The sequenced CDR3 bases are TGTGCCAGCAGCTTAGAGTCCAGGTGGAATGGC. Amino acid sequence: CASSLESRWNG. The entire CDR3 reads CASSLESRWNGYTF. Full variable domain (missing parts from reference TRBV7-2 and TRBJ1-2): GAGVSQSPSNKVTEKGKDVELRCDPISGHTALYWYRQSLGQGLEFLIYFQGNSAPDKSGLPSDRFSAERTGGSVSTLTIQRTQQEDSAVYLCASSLESRWNGYTFGSGTRLTVV.

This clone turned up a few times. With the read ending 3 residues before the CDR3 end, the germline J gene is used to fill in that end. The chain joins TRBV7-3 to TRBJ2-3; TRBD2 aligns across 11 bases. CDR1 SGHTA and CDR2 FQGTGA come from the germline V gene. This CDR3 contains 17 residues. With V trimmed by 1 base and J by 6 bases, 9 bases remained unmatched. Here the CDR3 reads CASSLSLAGGNKDTQYF. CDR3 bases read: TGTGCCAGCAGCTTAAGTCTAGCGGGAGGAAACAAGGATACG.

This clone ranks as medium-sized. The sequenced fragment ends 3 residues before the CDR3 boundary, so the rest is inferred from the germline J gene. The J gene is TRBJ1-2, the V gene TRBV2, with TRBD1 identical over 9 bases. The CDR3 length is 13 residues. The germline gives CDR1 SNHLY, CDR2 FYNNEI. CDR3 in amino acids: CASSEGTGSGYTF. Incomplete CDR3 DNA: TGTGCCAGCAGTGAGGGGACAGGGAGCGGC.

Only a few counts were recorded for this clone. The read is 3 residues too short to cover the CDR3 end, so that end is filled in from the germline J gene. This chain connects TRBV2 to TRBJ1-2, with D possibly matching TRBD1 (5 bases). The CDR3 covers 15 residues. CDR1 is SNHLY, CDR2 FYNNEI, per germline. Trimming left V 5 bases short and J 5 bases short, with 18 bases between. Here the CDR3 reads CASSPVREEKYGYTF. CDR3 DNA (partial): TGTGCCAGCAGTCCGGTCAGGGAAGAAAAATATGGC.

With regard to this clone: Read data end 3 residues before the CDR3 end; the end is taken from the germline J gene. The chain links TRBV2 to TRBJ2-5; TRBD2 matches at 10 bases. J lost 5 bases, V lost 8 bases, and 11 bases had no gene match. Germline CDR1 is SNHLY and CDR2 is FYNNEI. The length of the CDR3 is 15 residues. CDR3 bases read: TGTGCCAGCGGAAGGACTAGCGGAGGCTCGGAGACC. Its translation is CASGRTSGGSET. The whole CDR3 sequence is CASGRTSGGSETQYF.

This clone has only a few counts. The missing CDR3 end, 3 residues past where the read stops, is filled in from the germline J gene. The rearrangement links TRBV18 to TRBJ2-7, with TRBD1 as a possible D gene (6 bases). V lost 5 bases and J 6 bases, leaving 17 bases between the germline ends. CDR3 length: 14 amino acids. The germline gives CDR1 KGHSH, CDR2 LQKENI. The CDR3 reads CASSSGDRLSEQYF. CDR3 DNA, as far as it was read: TGTGCCAGCTCATCAGGGGACCGACTTTCCGAG.

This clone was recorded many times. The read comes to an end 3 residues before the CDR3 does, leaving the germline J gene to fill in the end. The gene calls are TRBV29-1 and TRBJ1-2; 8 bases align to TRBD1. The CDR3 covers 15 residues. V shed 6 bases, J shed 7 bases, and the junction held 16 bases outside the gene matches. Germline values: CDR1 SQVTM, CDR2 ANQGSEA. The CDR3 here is CSVVNRGRYGSGYTF. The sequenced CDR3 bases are TGCAGCGTCGTAAACAGGGGGAGGTATGGTAGTGGC.

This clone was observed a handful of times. CDR3 protein: CASSHLTSGRASSYEQYF. The covered CDR3 bases are TGTGCCAGCAGCCACTTAACTAGCGGGAGGGCGAGCTCCTACGAG. V usage is TRBV7-6 and J usage is TRBJ2-7; the match to TRBD2 covers 13 bases. From the germline J gene comes the end of the CDR3, since the read stops 3 residues before it. Germline trimming cut 5 bases from V and 0 bases from J; bases unmatched to any gene: 10. Germline-derived CDR1 and CDR2 are SGHVS and FNYEAQ. CDR3 size: 18 residues.

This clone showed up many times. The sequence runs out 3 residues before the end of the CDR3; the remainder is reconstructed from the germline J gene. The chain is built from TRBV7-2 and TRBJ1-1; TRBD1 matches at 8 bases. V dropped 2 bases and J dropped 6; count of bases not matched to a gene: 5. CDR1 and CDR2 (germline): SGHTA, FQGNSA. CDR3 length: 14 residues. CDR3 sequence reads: CASSLIQGAAEAFF. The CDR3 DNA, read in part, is TGTGCCAGCAGCTTAATTCAGGGGGCCGCTGAA.

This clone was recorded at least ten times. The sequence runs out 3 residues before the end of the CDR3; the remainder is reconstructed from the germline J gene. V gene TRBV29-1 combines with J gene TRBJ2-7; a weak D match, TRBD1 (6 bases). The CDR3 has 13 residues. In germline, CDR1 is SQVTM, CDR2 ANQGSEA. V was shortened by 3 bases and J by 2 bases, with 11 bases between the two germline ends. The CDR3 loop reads CSVDETGAYEQYF. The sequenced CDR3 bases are TGCAGCGTTGATGAGACAGGCGCCTACGAG.

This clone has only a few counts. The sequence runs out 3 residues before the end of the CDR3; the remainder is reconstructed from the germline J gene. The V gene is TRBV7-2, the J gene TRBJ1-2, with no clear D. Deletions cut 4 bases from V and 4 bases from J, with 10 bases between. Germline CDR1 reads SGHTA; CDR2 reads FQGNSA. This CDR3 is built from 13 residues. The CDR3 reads CASSSNSGYGYTF. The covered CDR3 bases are TGTGCCAGCAGCTCAAACTCGGGCTATGGC.

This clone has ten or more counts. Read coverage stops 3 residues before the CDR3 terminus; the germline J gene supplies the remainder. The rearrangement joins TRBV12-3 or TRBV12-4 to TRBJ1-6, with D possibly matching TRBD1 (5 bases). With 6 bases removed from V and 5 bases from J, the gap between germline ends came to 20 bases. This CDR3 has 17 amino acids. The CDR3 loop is CASRPLPDIWNNSPLHF. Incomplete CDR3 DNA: TGTGCCAGCAGGCCTCTACCGGACATATGGAATAATTCACCC.

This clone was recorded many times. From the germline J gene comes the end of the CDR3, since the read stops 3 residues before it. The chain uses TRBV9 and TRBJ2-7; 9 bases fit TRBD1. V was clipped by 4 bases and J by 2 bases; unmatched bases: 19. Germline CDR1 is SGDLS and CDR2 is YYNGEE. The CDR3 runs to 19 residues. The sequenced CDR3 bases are TGTGCCAGCAGCCGAACCCCGGGACAGGGATTCACCGTCGCCTACGAG. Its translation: CASSRTPGQGFTVAYE. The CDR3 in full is CASSRTPGQGFTVAYEQYF.

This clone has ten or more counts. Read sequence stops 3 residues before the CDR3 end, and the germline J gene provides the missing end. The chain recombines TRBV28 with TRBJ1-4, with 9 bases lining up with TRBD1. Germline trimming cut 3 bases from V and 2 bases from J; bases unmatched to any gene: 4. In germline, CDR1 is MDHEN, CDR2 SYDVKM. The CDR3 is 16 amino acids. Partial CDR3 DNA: TGTGCCAGCAGTTTTTCGGGACAGGGTACTAATGAAAAA. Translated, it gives CASSFSGQGTNEK. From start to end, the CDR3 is CASSFSGQGTNEKLFF.

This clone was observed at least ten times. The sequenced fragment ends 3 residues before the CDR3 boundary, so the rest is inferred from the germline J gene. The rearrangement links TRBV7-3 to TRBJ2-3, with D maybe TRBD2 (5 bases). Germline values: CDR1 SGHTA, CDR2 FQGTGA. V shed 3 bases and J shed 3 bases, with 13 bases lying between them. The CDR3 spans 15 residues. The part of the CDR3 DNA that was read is TGTGCCAGCAGCTTGGCCCGGGGAAGGACAGATACG. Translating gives CASSLARGRTDT. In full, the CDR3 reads CASSLARGRTDTQYF.

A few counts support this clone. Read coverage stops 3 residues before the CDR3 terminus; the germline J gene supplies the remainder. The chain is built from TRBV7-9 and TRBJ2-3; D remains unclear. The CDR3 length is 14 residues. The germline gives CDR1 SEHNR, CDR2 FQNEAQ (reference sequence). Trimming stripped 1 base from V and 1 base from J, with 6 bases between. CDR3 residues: CASSLGLGTDTQYF. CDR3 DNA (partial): TGTGCCAGCAGCTTAGGGCTGGGCACAGATACG.

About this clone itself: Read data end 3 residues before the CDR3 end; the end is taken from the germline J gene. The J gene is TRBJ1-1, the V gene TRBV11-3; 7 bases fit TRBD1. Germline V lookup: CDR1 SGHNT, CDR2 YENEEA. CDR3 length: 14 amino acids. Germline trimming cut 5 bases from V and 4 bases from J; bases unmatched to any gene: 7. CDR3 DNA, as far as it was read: TGTGCCAGCAGCCTTTCGACAGGGATCACTGAA. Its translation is CASSLSTGITE. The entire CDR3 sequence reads CASSLSTGITEAFF.

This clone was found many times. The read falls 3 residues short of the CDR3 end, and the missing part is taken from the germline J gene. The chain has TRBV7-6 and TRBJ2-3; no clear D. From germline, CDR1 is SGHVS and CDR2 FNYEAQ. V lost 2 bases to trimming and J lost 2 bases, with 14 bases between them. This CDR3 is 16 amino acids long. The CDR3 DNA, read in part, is TGTGCCAGCAGCTTAAATCCAGGCACCGTCACAGATACG. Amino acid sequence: CASSLNPGTVTDT. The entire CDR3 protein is CASSLNPGTVTDTQYF. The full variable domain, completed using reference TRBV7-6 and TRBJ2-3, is GAGVSQSPRYKVTKRGQDVALRCDPISGHVSLYWYRQALGQGPEFLTYFNYEAQQDKSGLPNDRFSAERPEGSISTLTIQRTEQRDSAMYRCASSLNPGTVTDTQYFGPGTRLTVL.

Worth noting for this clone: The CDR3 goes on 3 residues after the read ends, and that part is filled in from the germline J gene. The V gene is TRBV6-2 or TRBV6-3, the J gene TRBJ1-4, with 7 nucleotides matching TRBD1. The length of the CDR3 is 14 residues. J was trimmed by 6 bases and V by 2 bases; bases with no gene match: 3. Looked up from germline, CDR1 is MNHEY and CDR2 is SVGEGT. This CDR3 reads CASSYRDRDEKLFF. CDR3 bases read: TGTGCCAGCAGTTACCGCGACAGGGATGAAAAA.

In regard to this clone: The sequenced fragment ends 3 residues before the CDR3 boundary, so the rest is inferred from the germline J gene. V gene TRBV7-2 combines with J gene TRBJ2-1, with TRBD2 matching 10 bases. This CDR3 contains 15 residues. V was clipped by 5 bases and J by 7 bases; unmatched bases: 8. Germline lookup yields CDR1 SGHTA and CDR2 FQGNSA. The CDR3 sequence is CASSELAGVMNEQFF. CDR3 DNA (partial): TGTGCCAGCAGCGAGCTAGCGGGAGTGATGAATGAG.

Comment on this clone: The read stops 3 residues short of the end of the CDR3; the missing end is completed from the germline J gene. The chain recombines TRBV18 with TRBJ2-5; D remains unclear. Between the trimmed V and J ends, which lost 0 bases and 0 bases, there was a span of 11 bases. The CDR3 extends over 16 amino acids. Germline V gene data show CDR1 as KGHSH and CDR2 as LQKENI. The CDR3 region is CASSPPGLNDQETQYF. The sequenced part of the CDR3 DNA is TGTGCCAGCTCACCACCAGGCTTAAACGACCAAGAGACC.

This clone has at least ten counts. CDR3 DNA, as far as it was read: TGTGCCAGCTCACGGACAGGGGGCCCTGGGGAAAAA. Protein: CASSRTGGPGEK. From start to end, the CDR3 is CASSRTGGPGEKLFF. The chain carries TRBV18 and TRBJ1-4; 11 positions agree with TRBD1. The read comes to an end 3 residues before the CDR3 does, leaving the germline J gene to fill in the end. The V gene end was trimmed by 4 bases and the J gene end by 8 bases; junction bases not matched to a gene: 6. Per germline, CDR1 KGHSH and CDR2 LQKENI. The CDR3 has 15 residues.